This record covers a single T cell receptor beta chain. The antigen is undetermined. V shed 2 bases and J shed 0 bases, with 10 bases lying between them. The CDR3 totals 15 residues. CDR1 is LGHNA and CDR2 is YSLEER in the germline V gene. PBMCs were isolated at a quantity of at least 6 million per sample. RNA extraction gave at least 5 micrograms of total RNA per sample. This entry is derived from a study of blood T cells in healthy people across ages. Whole-study findings and limits: Estimates drawn from one million T cells were deemed to understate diversity.

A second PCR of about 7 to 11 cycles used a sample-barcoded 5' primer and a J-beta primer mix. Through a template-switch adaptor with 12 random nucleotides, each cDNA molecule received a tag. One entry per CDR3 protein results from TCRdb running MiXCR on the 5' RACE reads. The sample holds fewer than 2 million distinct CDR3 sequences; 30% to 40% are singletons and the top ten take 23%. The rearrangement uses TRBV4-3 and TRBJ1-1; D might be TRBD1 (5 bases). Material for sequencing was blood. The receptor was derived from a human donor in good health. CDR3 in amino acids: CASSQRGGVNTEAFF. The CDR3, as DNA: TGCGCCAGCAGCCAAAGGGGCGGAGTGAACACTGAAGCTTTCTTT.